These T cell receptor beta chains were read from a single sample in a study of blood T cell repertoires in COVID-19. The data were produced by immunoSEQ multiplex PCR, yet TCRdb's version contains in-frame clones alone and is incomplete. The sample carries roughly 190,000 clones, around nine tenths recorded once. The sequenced sample was peripheral blood. The source is a man between 25 and 39 years old with acute or convalescent COVID-19. Both conserved end residues are part of each CDR3. D genes are given only for firm matches. Clone size, where shown, is once, few, many, or a class for clones that have expanded.

CDR3nt	CDR3aa	j_gene	d_gene	abundance	v_gene
TGTGCCAGCAGGGGGTTCGCCCCGGGGAACTATGGCTACACCTTC	CASRGFAPGNYGYTF	TRBJ1-2	NA	NA	TRBV28
TGTGCCAGCAGCGAGGGGTTGGACTATGGCTACACCTTC	CASSEGLDYGYTF	TRBJ1-2	NA	once	TRBV9
TGTGCCCGAAACAGGGATGCTGGGGCCAACGTCCTGACTTTC	CARNRDAGANVLTF	TRBJ2-6	NA	NA	TRBV30
TGTGCCAGCAGTCCTCCGGACAGGGGCGTCTATGGCTACACCTTC	CASSPPDRGVYGYTF	TRBJ1-2	TRBD1	NA	TRBV28
TGTGCCAGCCGGGGGGTTCCCAAAAACATTCAGTACTTC	CASRGVPKNIQYF	TRBJ2-4	TRBD2	NA	TRBV2
TGTGCCAGCAGTCTCGGGTCGGGATCACCCCTCCACTTT	CASSLGSGSPLHF	TRBJ1-6	NA	NA	TRBV28
TGTGCCAGCAGCTTTTTAATGTCGACCGGGGAGCTGTTTTTT	CASSFLMSTGELFF	TRBJ2-2	NA	NA	TRBV11-2
TGTGCCAGCAGTTACACAGCAGCCACAGATACGCAGTATTTT	CASSYTAATDTQYF	TRBJ2-3	NA	NA	TRBV6-5
TGTGCCAGCAGCTTAGAGTTAATTCGGGGGTCACCCCTCCACTTT	CASSLELIRGSPLHF	TRBJ1-6	NA	NA	TRBV11-2
TGTGCCACCAGTCACTTTAGGGACTCCGGCAATGAGCAGTTCTTC	CATSHFRDSGNEQFF	TRBJ2-1	NA	NA	TRBV15
TGTGCCAGCAGTTCCTTAGAAGCTTTCTTT	CASSSLEAFF	TRBJ1-1	NA	NA	TRBV12-3/TRBV12-4
TGTGCCTGGAGTGTTCGACTAGCGGGGGCAAGACACTCTGGGGCCAACGTCCTGACTTTC	CAWSVRLAGARHSGANVLTF	TRBJ2-6	TRBD2	NA	TRBV30